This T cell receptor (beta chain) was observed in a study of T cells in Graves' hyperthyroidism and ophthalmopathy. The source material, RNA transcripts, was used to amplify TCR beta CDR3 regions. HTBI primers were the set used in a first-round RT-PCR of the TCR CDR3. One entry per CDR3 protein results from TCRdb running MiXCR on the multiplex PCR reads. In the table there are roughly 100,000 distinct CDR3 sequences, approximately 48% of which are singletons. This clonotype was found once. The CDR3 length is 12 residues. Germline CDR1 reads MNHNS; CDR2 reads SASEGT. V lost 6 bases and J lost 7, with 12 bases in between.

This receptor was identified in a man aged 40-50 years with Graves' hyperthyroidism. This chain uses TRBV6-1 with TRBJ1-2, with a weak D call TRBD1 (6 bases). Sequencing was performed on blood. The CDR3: CASSCHRAGYTF. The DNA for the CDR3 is TGTGCCAGCAGCTGCCACAGGGCTGGCTACACCTTC.